This entry describes one T cell receptor (beta chain). The antigen is undetermined. J was trimmed by 7 bases and V by 4 bases; bases with no gene match: 3. The CDR3 covers 13 residues. Germline values: CDR1 KGHSY, CDR2 FQNENV. This entry is derived from a study of glioma-infiltrating T cells after dendritic cell vaccination. Points from the study as a whole: Higher TCR clonality did not directly relate to longer survival. Few patients contributed both blood and tumor specimens.

The PCR used 60 V beta and 13 J beta primers. Clones were read by immunoSEQ multiplex PCR, and TCRdb kept only the in-frame ones, dropping some. This table has about 49,000 clones, 85% appearing once. No glioblastoma patient carried an isocitrate dehydrogenase mutation. The TCR comes from a human donor with glioblastoma. The chain uses TRBV16 and TRBJ1-5; the match to TRBD1 covers 8 bases. Material: blood, obtained before dendritic cell vaccination. CDR3 protein: CASSPGQVQPQHF. DNA for the CDR3: TGTGCCAGCAGCCCGGGACAGGTCCAGCCCCAGCATTTT.